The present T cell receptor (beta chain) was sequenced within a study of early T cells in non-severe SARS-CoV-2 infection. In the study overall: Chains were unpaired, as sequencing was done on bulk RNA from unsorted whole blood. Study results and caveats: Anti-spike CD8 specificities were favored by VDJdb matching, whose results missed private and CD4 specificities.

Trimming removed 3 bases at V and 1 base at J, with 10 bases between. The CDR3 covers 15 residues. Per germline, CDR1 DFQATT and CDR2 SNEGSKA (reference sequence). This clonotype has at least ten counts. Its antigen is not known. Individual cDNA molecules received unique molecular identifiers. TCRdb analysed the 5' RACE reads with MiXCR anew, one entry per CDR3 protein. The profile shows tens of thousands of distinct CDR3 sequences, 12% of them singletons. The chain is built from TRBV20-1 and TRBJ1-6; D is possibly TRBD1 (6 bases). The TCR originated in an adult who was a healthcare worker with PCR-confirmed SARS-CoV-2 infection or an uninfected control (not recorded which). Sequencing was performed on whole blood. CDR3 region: CSARTGESYNSPLHF. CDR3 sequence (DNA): TGCAGTGCTAGGACAGGAGAGTCCTATAATTCACCCCTCCACTTT.